Listed below are T cell receptor beta chains from one sample, sequenced in a study of blood T cell repertoires in COVID-19. The assay was immunoSEQ multiplex PCR, and TCRdb's table has in-frame clones only and misses some. The repertoire holds 99,000 or so clones, over 80% seen once, with roughly 2% in the top ten. The sequenced sample consisted of peripheral blood. The origin of the receptors is a man aged 65 to 79 with active or convalescent COVID-19. The CDR3 runs from the conserved cysteine through the conserved F or W. A D gene is named only where the DNA matches it firmly. Clone size is not always given. Where it is, it says once, few, many or a class for expanded clones.

D gene	CDR3 length	clone size	V gene	J gene	CDR3 protein	CDR3 DNA
TRBD1	17	once	TRBV7-9	TRBJ2-2	CASSLVLGQGASGELFF	TGTGCCAGCAGCTTAGTATTGGGACAGGGAGCGAGCGGGGAGCTGTTTTTT
TRBD2	17	.	TRBV29-1	TRBJ2-3	CSVDLLPSGGAADTQYF	TGCAGCGTTGACCTTTTGCCTAGCGGGGGGGCGGCAGATACGCAGTATTTT
.	14	.	TRBV6-5	TRBJ1-2	CASSTPRGGDLMTF	TGTGCCAGCAGTACGCCCAGGGGTGGGGATCTGATGACCTTC
.	14	.	TRBV23-1	TRBJ1-1	CASSQSGRRTEAFF	TGCGCCAGCAGTCAATCGGGGCGACGCACTGAAGCTTTCTTT
TRBD1	16	.	TRBV5-8	TRBJ1-5	CASSSGQGAFNQPQHF	TGTGCCAGCAGCTCCGGACAGGGGGCCTTCAATCAGCCCCAGCATTTT
.	14	.	TRBV5-6	TRBJ1-3	CASSSRFSGNTIYF	TGTGCCAGCAGCTCGAGGTTCTCTGGAAACACCATATATTTT
.	15	.	TRBV27	TRBJ1-6	CASSLSGSGGSPLHF	TGTGCCAGCAGTTTATCAGGGTCGGGGGGTTCACCCCTCCACTTT
.	13	.	TRBV9	TRBJ2-5	CASSVAGGETQYF	TGTGCCAGCAGCGTAGCGGGTGGAGAGACCCAGTACTTC
TRBD2	17	.	TRBV13	TRBJ2-1	CASSLAGTSGTYNEQFF	TGTGCCAGCAGCTTAGCAGGGACTAGCGGAACCTACAATGAGCAGTTCTTC
.	14	few	TRBV19	TRBJ1-4	CASSRGATNEKLFF	TGTGCCAGTAGCCGGGGGGCCACTAATGAAAAACTGTTTTTT
.	12	.	TRBV28	TRBJ1-1	CASSFLSRGAFF	TGTGCCAGCAGCTTTCTGAGTAGGGGAGCTTTCTTT
TRBD2	16	.	TRBV7-3	TRBJ2-2	CASSSRSGGDTGELFF	TGTGCCAGCAGCTCTCGTAGCGGGGGGGACACCGGGGAGCTGTTTTTT
.	16	.	TRBV5-4	TRBJ2-1	CASSSPGRSSYNEQFF	TGTGCCAGCAGCTCCCCGGGGAGGAGCTCCTACAATGAGCAGTTCTTC
TRBD2	16	.	TRBV7-8	TRBJ2-3	CASSLAAGRGEDTQYF	TGTGCCAGCAGCTTAGCAGCGGGGCGTGGGGAAGATACGCAGTATTTT